This T cell receptor (beta chain) was identified in a study of T cell changes during pregnancy in multiple sclerosis. Measured with immunoSEQ multiplex PCR; TCRdb has only the in-frame clones, and not every one. Among just over 80,000 clones listed, about 95% were seen once. This clonotype was obtained from a female donor with multiple sclerosis, enrolled in a pregnancy study. The sequencing here drew on peripheral blood, taken in the second trimester of pregnancy.

This CDR3 is CASSATETNEKLFF. Written as DNA, the CDR3 is TGTGCCAGCTCAGCAACAGAGACTAATGAAAAACTGTTTTTT. The rearrangement links TRBV18 to TRBJ1-4; no definite D call. Per germline, CDR1 KGHSH and CDR2 LQKENI. V gave up 5 bases and J gave up 2 bases, with 9 bases separating them. The CDR3 totals 14 residues.